This is a list of T cell receptor beta chains from one sample in a study of beta chain features in type 1 diabetes. Here immunoSEQ multiplex PCR was the method, and the copy in TCRdb shows in-frame clones only, minus some. The sample gives around 180,000 clones, approximately 8.1% of which show up once; approximately 0.85% is in the top ten. The sample taken for sequencing was central memory CD4+ T cells from blood. These receptor sequences come from a woman aged 35 to 49 with type 1 diabetes. Each CDR3 is given with its conserved first and last residue. D genes are given only for firm matches. Where a row states a size, it is once, few, many or the class of an expanded clone; other rows omit it.

.	TRBV18	TRBJ1-6	few	CASSQSRDPYSPLHF	TGTGCCAGCTCTCAGTCTCGGGATCCTTATTCACCCCTCCACTTT
TRBD1	TRBV4-3	TRBJ2-1	.	CASSPGTGMSEQFF	TGCGCCAGCAGCCCCGGGACAGGGATGAGCGAGCAGTTCTTC
.	TRBV6-1	TRBJ2-5	.	CASSEPGEWETQYF	TGTGCCAGCAGTGAGCCCGGGGAATGGGAGACCCAGTACTTC
.	TRBV7-2	TRBJ2-6	many	CASSLVKGPGANVLTF	TGTGCCAGCAGCTTAGTGAAGGGGCCTGGGGCCAACGTCCTGACTTTC
TRBD1	TRBV29-1	TRBJ1-2	.	CSVEDRGALGIGGYTF	TGCAGCGTTGAGGACAGGGGAGCCCTAGGGATTGGAGGCTACACCTTC
TRBD2	TRBV6-5	TRBJ2-7	few	CASSYGTSGGNEQYF	TGTGCCAGCAGTTACGGGACTAGCGGGGGGAACGAGCAGTACTTC
.	TRBV5-1	TRBJ2-7	.	CASSNTYEQYF	TGCGCCAGCAGCAACACCTACGAGCAGTACTTC
.	TRBV6-1	TRBJ2-2	.	CASFFGSADGELFF	TGTGCCAGCTTTTTCGGGTCTGCAGACGGGGAGCTGTTTTTT
TRBD2	TRBV13	TRBJ2-5	few	CANGGGEETQYF	TGTGCCAACGGCGGGGGGGAAGAGACCCAGTACTTC
.	TRBV5-6	TRBJ2-3	once	CASSLGEGFRDTQYF	TGTGCCAGCAGCTTGGGAGAGGGCTTCAGAGATACGCAGTATTTT
.	TRBV5-1	TRBJ2-5	many	CASSLGLQETQYF	TGCGCCAGCAGCTTGGGACTACAAGAGACCCAGTACTTC
TRBD1	TRBV4-2	TRBJ1-2	.	CASSPSTGGNGYTF	TGTGCCAGCAGCCCCTCAACAGGGGGCAATGGCTACACCTTC
TRBD1	TRBV19	TRBJ2-6	many	CASSSGTGENVLTF	TGTGCCAGTAGTTCCGGGACAGGGGAGAACGTCCTGACTTTC
.	TRBV4-3	TRBJ2-6	many	CASSQVSSGANVLTF	TGCGCCAGCAGCCAAGTCAGCTCTGGGGCCAACGTCCTGACTTTC
.	TRBV7-2	TRBJ1-2	.	CASSPGGDPYGYTF	TGTGCCAGCAGCCCTGGGGGGGACCCGTATGGCTACACCTTC
TRBD1	TRBV18	TRBJ1-2	few	CASSLDRGLSF	TGTGCCAGCTCACTAGACAGGGGGCTATCCTTC
.	TRBV7-3	TRBJ2-3	.	CASSLTGQGADTQYF	TGTGCCAGCAGCTTGACAGGCCAGGGCGCAGATACGCAGTATTTT
.	TRBV7-2	TRBJ2-7	few	CASSPDSSSYEQYF	TGTGCCAGCAGCCCGGACAGTAGCTCCTACGAGCAGTACTTC
TRBD2	TRBV6-1	TRBJ2-1	many	CASSSGGLFF	TGTGCCAGCTCTAGCGGGGGCCTGTTCTTC
.	TRBV15	TRBJ1-4	few	CATSRDREGEKLFF	TGTGCCACCAGCAGAGACAGGGAGGGGGAAAAACTGTTTTTT
TRBD1	TRBV9	TRBJ2-1	.	CASSVAGTGVEQFF	TGTGCCAGCAGCGTAGCTGGGACAGGGGTTGAGCAGTTCTTC
TRBD2	TRBV11-3	TRBJ2-7	.	CASSRTSGSSYEQYF	TGTGCCAGCAGCCGGACTAGCGGGAGCTCCTACGAGCAGTACTTC
TRBD2	TRBV5-5	TRBJ2-7	.	CASSSRLAGEVYEQYF	TGTGCCAGCAGCTCAAGACTAGCGGGAGAGGTCTACGAGCAGTACTTC
.	TRBV19	TRBJ1-2	.	CASYGAGANYGYTF	TGTGCCAGTTACGGCGCTGGAGCTAACTATGGCTACACCTTC
.	TRBV19	TRBJ1-2	.	CASRSDTFYGYTF	TGTGCCAGTAGATCGGACACTTTCTATGGCTACACCTTC
.	TRBV5-1	TRBJ2-2	.	CASSPAGGSNTGELFF	TGCGCCAGCAGTCCCGCTGGGGGGTCAAACACCGGGGAGCTGTTTTTT
.	TRBV2	TRBJ2-5	few	CASRRDQETQYF	TGTGCCAGCAGACGCGACCAAGAGACCCAGTACTTC
TRBD1	TRBV25-1	TRBJ1-4	.	CASSPAGTGVEKLFF	TGTGCCAGCAGTCCGGCGGGGACAGGGGTAGAAAAACTGTTTTTT
TRBD1	TRBV11-2	TRBJ1-5	few	CASSSTGTENQPQHF	TGTGCCAGCAGCTCAACCGGGACAGAGAATCAGCCCCAGCATTTT
.	TRBV28	TRBJ2-2	.	CASVSADSTGELFF	TGTGCCAGCGTTTCCGCGGACTCCACCGGGGAGCTGTTTTTT
TRBD1	TRBV29-1	TRBJ1-1	few	CSPTGPGTGEAFF	TGCAGCCCGACGGGACCTGGGACAGGGGAAGCTTTCTTT
.	TRBV30	TRBJ1-3	few	CAWSGRAGNTIYF	TGTGCCTGGAGTGGGAGAGCTGGAAACACCATATATTTT
TRBD1	TRBV29-1	TRBJ2-7	few	CSVGGRPGTGPNEQYF	TGCAGCGTTGGGGGGAGGCCCGGGACAGGGCCCAACGAGCAGTACTTC
.	TRBV2	TRBJ1-1	.	CASSGDYTEAFF	TGTGCCAGCAGCGGGGATTACACTGAAGCTTTCTTT
.	TRBV28	TRBJ2-3	.	CASSFRDTQYF	TGTGCCAGCAGTTTCCGGGATACGCAGTATTTT
.	TRBV9	TRBJ1-6	.	CASSAQGDDSPLHF	TGTGCCAGCAGCGCACAGGGAGATGATTCACCCCTCCACTTT
.	TRBV16	TRBJ2-1	few	CASSQLRNNEQFF	TGTGCCAGCAGCCAATTGCGGAACAATGAGCAGTTCTTC
.	TRBV20-1	TRBJ1-1	few	CSATENTEAFF	TGCAGTGCGACAGAGAACACTGAAGCTTTCTTT
.	TRBV29-1	TRBJ1-1	many	CSVTGNTEAFF	TGCAGCGTTACAGGGAACACTGAAGCTTTCTTT
TRBD2	TRBV4-3	TRBJ2-5	.	CASSFSTSGGQETQYF	TGCGCCAGCAGCTTTTCGACTAGCGGGGGCCAAGAGACCCAGTACTTC
TRBD1	TRBV29-1	TRBJ1-1	few	CSVDRGPDTEAFF	TGCAGCGTTGACAGGGGGCCGGACACTGAAGCTTTCTTT
TRBD1	TRBV29-1	TRBJ2-5	few	CSVGQGEETQYF	TGCAGCGTTGGTCAGGGGGAAGAGACCCAGTACTTC
TRBD1	TRBV2	TRBJ2-3	few	CASDKGQLTDTQYF	TGTGCCAGCGACAAGGGACAGCTCACAGATACGCAGTATTTT
.	TRBV2	TRBJ1-3	few	CASRSTDSGNTIYF	TGTGCCAGCAGATCGACAGATTCTGGAAACACCATATATTTT
.	TRBV30	TRBJ1-5	few	CAWSVQSNQPQHF	TGTGCCTGGAGTGTACAAAGCAATCAGCCCCAGCATTTT
.	TRBV11-2	TRBJ1-4	few	CASSLRRNEKLFF	TGTGCCAGCAGCTTAAGGCGGAATGAAAAACTGTTTTTT
.	TRBV28	TRBJ2-5	many	CASSRVGSTQYF	TGTGCCAGCAGTCGGGTCGGGTCTACCCAGTACTTC
TRBD1	TRBV19	TRBJ2-5	.	CASRPTGIEETQYF	TGTGCCAGTAGACCGACAGGGATAGAAGAGACCCAGTACTTC
.	TRBV7-9	TRBJ2-3	few	CASSLTTSTDTQYF	TGTGCCAGCAGCTTAACCACTAGCACAGATACGCAGTATTTT
TRBD1	TRBV27	TRBJ2-5	.	CASRLTGRKGETQYF	TGTGCCAGCAGACTGACAGGGAGAAAAGGAGAGACCCAGTACTTC